Below, 16 T cell receptor beta chains from the same sample are listed, as sequenced in a study of cytomegalovirus exposure and HLA in healthy donors (dated by TCRdb to about 2017). Libraries were made using the immunoSEQ multiplex PCR assay. The multiplex PCR relied on a mix of 60 forward primers for TCR Vbeta segments and 13 reverse primers for TCR Jbeta segments. Drawn from immuneACCESS, this table holds only the in-frame rearrangements with V and J called that TCRdb kept. Clones are partly lost; checked studies trace under half to an unresolved V gene and leave the rest unexplained. The table for this sample lists 95,000 to 150,000 clones; about four fifths of them were counted only once. 8.8% of the sample is held by the ten biggest clonotypes. The material sequenced was PBMCs. The receptors stem from a female donor in good health and CMV-seropositive.

This sequence joins TRBV6-1 and TRBJ1-2; 9 nucleotides agree with TRBD1. Germline values: CDR1 MNHNS, CDR2 SASEGT. The V and J ends lost 6 bases and 4 bases, in that order; junction bases with no gene match: 3. The length of the CDR3 is 13 residues. DNA for the CDR3: TGTGCCAGCAGGGGGACAGGGACCTATGGCTACACCTTC. Residues: CASRGTGTYGYTF.

The chain combines TRBV5-4 with TRBJ2-3; D perhaps matches TRBD1 (6 bases). The CDR3 extends over 14 amino acids. V was trimmed by 0 bases and J by 2 bases, leaving 7 bases between them. Germline V gene data show CDR1 as SGHNT and CDR2 as YYREEE (reference sequence). In DNA form, the CDR3 reads TGTGCCAGCAGCTTGGGGGGGCCCACAGATACGCAGTATTTT. This gives the protein CASSLGGPTDTQYF.

CDR3 nucleotides: TGTGCCAGCAGCTTAGCCGGGACAGGGGGCTTCGGAAGGGAGCTGTTTTTT. It codes for CASSLAGTGGFGRELFF. This chain joins TRBV11-1 and TRBJ2-2; 12 bases match TRBD1. The trim removed 0 bases at V and 9 bases at J, leaving 8 bases unmatched. Germline assignment: CDR1 SGHAT and CDR2 FQDESV (reference sequence). The CDR3 runs 17 residues. The variable domain in full, completed from reference TRBV11-1 and TRBJ2-2, reads EAEVAQSPRYKITEKSQAVAFWCDPISGHATLYWYRQILGQGPELLVQFQDESVVDDSQLPKDRFSAERLKGVDSTLKIQPAELGDSAMYLCASSLAGTGGFGRELFFGEGSRLTVL.

The rearrangement uses TRBV7-6 and TRBJ1-3; D possibly corresponds to TRBD1 (5 bases). CDR3 length: 15 residues. The germline gives CDR1 SGHVS, CDR2 FNYEAQ. Trimming left V 3 bases short and J 4 bases short, with 13 bases between. This CDR3 is CASSLQGARGNTIYF. The CDR3 DNA reads as TGTGCCAGCAGCTTGCAAGGGGCGAGGGGAAACACCATATATTTT.

The chain links TRBV25-1 to TRBJ2-2; D is uncertain. V lost 4 bases and J 3 bases, leaving 3 bases between the germline ends. The CDR3 covers 12 residues. Germline V CDR1 and CDR2: MGHDK, SYGVNS. The CDR3 nucleotides are TGTGCCAGCAGTGCGGACACCGGGGAGCTGTTTTTT. This encodes CASSADTGELFF.

This rearrangement joins TRBV20-1 to TRBJ1-6; D might be TRBD1 (6 bases). This CDR3 comprises 11 residues. V was pared by 2 bases and J by 14 bases, with 10 bases between. CDR1 and CDR2 (germline): DFQATT, SNEGSKA (reference sequence). CDR3 region: CSARQGGSLHF. In DNA, the CDR3 is TGCAGTGCTAGACAAGGGGGATCCCTCCACTTT.

This chain links TRBV5-5 with TRBJ2-7; 9 bases fit TRBD1. The germline V gene has CDR1 SGHKS and CDR2 YYEKEE (reference sequence). The trim removed 4 bases at V and 9 bases at J, leaving 11 bases unmatched. The CDR3 covers 14 residues. The CDR3 sequence is CASSPNFSDRGQYF. The CDR3 DNA reads TGTGCCAGCAGCCCGAACTTCTCGGACAGGGGGCAGTACTTC.

The chain uses TRBV2 and TRBJ2-1; 11 bases align to TRBD2. Germline V gene lookup returns CDR1 SNHLY and CDR2 FYNNEI. This CDR3 has 16 residues. V trimming: 5 bases; J trimming: 6 bases; junction bases outside the gene matches: 9. CDR3 DNA: TGTGCCAGCAGTCGTCCGGGACTAGCGGCTCCCAATGAGCAGTTCTTC. It specifies CASSRPGLAAPNEQFF.

This chain uses TRBV7-2 with TRBJ2-1; TRBD2 matches at 16 bases. Germline CDR1 and CDR2: SGHTA and FQGNSA. The ends lost 5 bases at V and 7 bases at J; junction bases unmatched: 8. The CDR3 runs to 17 residues. DNA of the CDR3: TGTGCCAGCAGCGGACCGGGACTAGCGGGGGGGACGAATGAGCAGTTCTTC. It is translated as CASSGPGLAGGTNEQFF.

The chain carries TRBV19 and TRBJ2-1, with TRBD2 matching over 12 bases. J was trimmed by 6 bases and V by 6 bases; bases with no gene match: 9. The CDR3 is 16 amino acids. Per germline, CDR1 LNHDA and CDR2 SQIVND (reference sequence). The CDR3 loop is CASRNLGLAGLNEQFF. Here the CDR3 DNA reads TGTGCCAGTAGAAACCTAGGACTAGCGGGACTCAATGAGCAGTTCTTC.

The chain employs TRBV19 and TRBJ1-1, with 10 bases matching TRBD1. Germline values: CDR1 LNHDA, CDR2 SQIVND (reference sequence). The CDR3 length is 17 residues. Trimming took 4 bases from V and 4 from J; bases not matched to a gene: 12. CDR3 protein: CASSRISGTGVSTEAFF. CDR3 DNA sequence: TGTGCCAGTAGTAGAATCTCCGGGACAGGGGTATCCACTGAAGCTTTCTTT.

The chain uses TRBV6-6 and TRBJ2-5; 9 positions match TRBD2. Germline values: CDR1 MNHNY, CDR2 SVGAGI (reference sequence). The CDR3 is made up of 13 amino acids. The chain's CDR3 is CGLSSGVGETQYF. The DNA of the CDR3 is TGTGGATTGTCTAGCGGGGTCGGAGAGACCCAGTACTTC.

The rearrangement joins TRBV30 to TRBJ2-7; a possible D gene is TRBD1 (5 bases). The CDR3 consists of 13 residues. V was cut by 4 bases and J by 3 bases, with 13 bases left in between. CDR1 is GTSNPN and CDR2 is SVGIG in the germline V gene (reference sequence). CDR3 sequence: CAWTGQQFYEQYF. The CDR3 DNA sequence: TGTGCCTGGACAGGACAACAATTCTACGAGCAGTACTTC. Complete variable domain (other parts from reference TRBV30 and TRBJ2-7): SQTIHQWPATLVQPVGSPLSLECTVEGTSNPNLYWYRQAAGRGLQLLFYSVGIGQISSEVPQNLSASRPQDRQFILSSKKLLLSDSGFYLCAWTGQQFYEQYFGPGTRLTVT.

The rearrangement uses TRBV5-1 and TRBJ2-7; a possible D gene is TRBD1 (6 bases). V lost 4 bases and J lost 8, with 19 bases in between. Germline CDR1 and CDR2: SGHRS and YFSETQ. The CDR3 spans 14 residues. In nucleotides, the CDR3 is TGCGCCAGCAGCAAAGACCCCGGGACAAAAAAGCAGTACTTC. Its protein is CASSKDPGTKKQYF.

The chain employs TRBV30 and TRBJ2-1, with D tentatively TRBD2 (6 bases). Germline V gene lookup returns CDR1 GTSNPN and CDR2 SVGIG (reference sequence). Trimming removed 0 bases at V and 8 bases at J, with 11 bases between. This CDR3 contains 13 residues. Here the CDR3 DNA reads TGTGCCTGGAGTGTACTCGGGGACTATGAGCAGTTCTTC. It codes for CAWSVLGDYEQFF.

The rearrangement links TRBV2 to TRBJ2-2, with a tentative D call TRBD2 (5 bases). Trimming cost V 4 bases and J 5 bases, with 14 bases left between them. CDR3 length equals 15 residues. CDR1 SNHLY and CDR2 FYNNEI come from the germline V gene. The CDR3 here is CASSALVGGTGELFF. Here the CDR3 DNA reads TGTGCCAGCAGTGCCTTGGTAGGCGGGACCGGGGAGCTGTTTTTT.